Below, one TCR beta chain is given with its context. What it binds is not known. The sample belongs to a study of vaccination effects on CD4 cells after COVID-19. The overall study: Two recovered convalescent patients were sampled 16 days and one week pre-vaccination. It was with around 9.9 IU/ml IL-2 and about 10 ug/ml peptides that under 2.5 million PBMC per well were cultured. The study, taken as a whole, reports: Among infection- and vaccine-induced clones, marked clonal contraction occurred late after vaccination.

This table comes from immunoSEQ multiplex PCR, and its TCRdb copy is limited to in-frame clones, with some not included. The table includes some 50,000 clones, around 70% detected once. A roughly 10-day culture period preceded the isolation of CD4+ T cells. The authors replaced half the medium with IL-2 medium on days 3 and 7. From germline, CDR1 is SGHRS and CDR2 YFSETQ. V was shortened by 4 bases and J by 1 base, with 8 bases between the two germline ends. The CDR3 is made up of 13 amino acids. This material consisted of CD4+ T cells from PBMCs cultured without peptide, taken before COVID-19 vaccination. The receptor's source is a human donor who had a prior SARS-CoV-2 infection. The chain is built from TRBV5-1 and TRBJ2-5, with D possibly TRBD2 on 6 matching bases. CDR3: CASSAGFQETQYF. For the CDR3, the DNA is TGCGCCAGCAGCGCGGGATTCCAAGAGACCCAGTACTTC.